Listed below are T cell receptor beta chains from one sample, sequenced in a study of identifying expanded T cells in peripheral blood. Clones were sequenced by immunoSEQ multiplex PCR, and TCRdb holds only the in-frame ones, with some missing. This table has over 100,000 clones, less than 90% appearing once. The sequenced material came from blood. These receptors all come from a person aged 18 to 75 in good health. Both conserved end residues are part of each CDR3. Fields, in order: J gene, D gene, V gene, clone size, CDR3 DNA, CDR3 protein. A D gene is named only where the DNA matches it firmly. Size is omitted from some rows. Given values are once, few, many or a class for expanded clones.

j_call: TRBJ1-2; d_call: .; v_call: TRBV11-3; clone_size: .; cdr3_nt: TGTGCCAGCAGCTTAAGGGGAGGGCAGTATCCGAGTGACTATGGCTACACCTTC; cdr3_aa: CASSLRGGQYPSDYGYTF
j_call: TRBJ1-1; d_call: TRBD1; v_call: TRBV10-1; clone_size: .; cdr3_nt: TGCGCCAGCAGTGAGCCGAGAGTTAGAGCGCGGGACAGGGGTTCCCTGGGAGCTTTCTTT; cdr3_aa: CASSEPRVRARDRGSLGAFF
j_call: TRBJ2-7; d_call: .; v_call: TRBV14; clone_size: .; cdr3_nt: TGTGCCAGCAGCCAAAAAGAAGAAAGGCTTGGGTACGGGGGAGCCTACGAGCAGTACTTC; cdr3_aa: CASSQKEERLGYGGAYEQYF
j_call: TRBJ2-5; d_call: TRBD2; v_call: TRBV4-3; clone_size: .; cdr3_nt: TGCGCCAGCAGCCAAGATTGGCGGGGGGCCCAAGAGACCCAGTACTTC; cdr3_aa: CASSQDWRGAQETQYF
j_call: TRBJ2-5; d_call: .; v_call: TRBV28; clone_size: .; cdr3_nt: TGTGCCAGCAGTTTAGTGGGTCGGGAGACCCAGTACTTC; cdr3_aa: CASSLVGRETQYF
j_call: TRBJ2-1; d_call: TRBD2; v_call: TRBV6-5; clone_size: .; cdr3_nt: TGTGCCAGCACCGTAAGCGGGGGGGCGTCCCAACAGTTCTTC; cdr3_aa: CASTVSGGASQQFF
j_call: TRBJ2-2; d_call: TRBD1; v_call: TRBV5-1; clone_size: .; cdr3_nt: TGCGCCAGCAGCTGGGGACAGGGAAAGACCGGGGAGCTGTTTTTT; cdr3_aa: CASSWGQGKTGELFF
j_call: TRBJ2-3; d_call: .; v_call: TRBV19; clone_size: .; cdr3_nt: TGTGCCAGTAGTATGAGAGGGGGATGGAGGACAGATACGCAGTATTTT; cdr3_aa: CASSMRGGWRTDTQYF
j_call: TRBJ2-7; d_call: TRBD2; v_call: TRBV5-1; clone_size: .; cdr3_nt: TGCGCCAGCAGCTGGGGACTAGCTGAGTACGAGCAGTACTTC; cdr3_aa: CASSWGLAEYEQYF
j_call: TRBJ1-1; d_call: .; v_call: TRBV6-1; clone_size: .; cdr3_nt: TGTGCCAGCAGTCCAGAGCCGGTGAACACTGAAGCTTTCTTT; cdr3_aa: CASSPEPVNTEAFF
j_call: TRBJ2-1; d_call: TRBD2; v_call: TRBV5-5; clone_size: .; cdr3_nt: TGTGCCAGCAGCTTGAGGCACAGCGGGAGTAGGTACAATGAGCAGTTCTTC; cdr3_aa: CASSLRHSGSRYNEQFF
j_call: TRBJ1-2; d_call: .; v_call: TRBV6-5; clone_size: few; cdr3_nt: TGTGCCACCGCCAGAAATCCAAACTATGGCTACACCTTC; cdr3_aa: CATARNPNYGYTF
j_call: TRBJ1-4; d_call: .; v_call: TRBV19; clone_size: .; cdr3_nt: TGTGCCAGTAGTATAACCGTTTCAGGAACCCAAAATGAAAAACTGTTTTTT; cdr3_aa: CASSITVSGTQNEKLFF
j_call: TRBJ2-1; d_call: .; v_call: TRBV6-6; clone_size: .; cdr3_nt: TGTGCCAGCAGCATCTCACCAGCGGGTCTCTACAATGAGCAGTTCTTC; cdr3_aa: CASSISPAGLYNEQFF
j_call: TRBJ1-2; d_call: TRBD1; v_call: TRBV5-6; clone_size: once; cdr3_nt: TGTGCCAGCAGCTTGGCTGTCGCAGGGGGCGCTGGGGGCTACACCTTC; cdr3_aa: CASSLAVAGGAGGYTF
j_call: TRBJ2-5; d_call: TRBD1; v_call: TRBV11-1; clone_size: once; cdr3_nt: TGTGCCAGCAGGGACTCATGGGACAGCTTACAAGAGACCCAGTACTTC; cdr3_aa: CASRDSWDSLQETQYF
j_call: TRBJ1-2; d_call: TRBD1; v_call: TRBV7-9; clone_size: .; cdr3_nt: TGTGCCAGCAGCTTCCCGGGACAGAACGGCTACACCTTC; cdr3_aa: CASSFPGQNGYTF
j_call: TRBJ2-5; d_call: .; v_call: TRBV19; clone_size: .; cdr3_nt: TGTGCCAGTAGTATAGATCGGCCTCCTTTGGGGACCCAGTACTTC; cdr3_aa: CASSIDRPPLGTQYF
j_call: TRBJ1-4; d_call: .; v_call: TRBV7-9; clone_size: few; cdr3_nt: TGTGCCAGCAGTTCGACGAGGGGAAATGAAAAACTGTTTTTT; cdr3_aa: CASSSTRGNEKLFF
j_call: TRBJ2-7; d_call: .; v_call: TRBV19; clone_size: .; cdr3_nt: TGTGCCAGTAGTATGGGGGGACGGGACGACGAGCAGTACTTC; cdr3_aa: CASSMGGRDDEQYF
j_call: TRBJ2-5; d_call: .; v_call: TRBV9; clone_size: once; cdr3_nt: TGTGCCAGCAGCGTAGCTCCATTCCAAGAGACCCAGTACTTC; cdr3_aa: CASSVAPFQETQYF
j_call: TRBJ2-2; d_call: TRBD2; v_call: TRBV7-9; clone_size: .; cdr3_nt: TGTGCCAGCAGCCCCCGACTAGCTTCCGGGGAGCTGTTTTTT; cdr3_aa: CASSPRLASGELFF
j_call: TRBJ1-2; d_call: .; v_call: TRBV6-1; clone_size: .; cdr3_nt: TGTGCCAGCAGTTGGGCAGCAGAGGTCTATGGCTACACCTTC; cdr3_aa: CASSWAAEVYGYTF
j_call: TRBJ2-3; d_call: .; v_call: TRBV5-1; clone_size: .; cdr3_nt: TGCGCCAGCAGCTCAGGTGGGACAGCGGGAGATACGCAGTATTTT; cdr3_aa: CASSSGGTAGDTQYF
j_call: TRBJ1-1; d_call: .; v_call: TRBV5-1; clone_size: .; cdr3_nt: TGCGCCAGCAGCTTGGACGGGGGCACTGAAGCTTTCTTT; cdr3_aa: CASSLDGGTEAFF
j_call: TRBJ1-1; d_call: .; v_call: TRBV15; clone_size: .; cdr3_nt: TGTGCCACCAGCAGAGCAACGCAGTACACTGAAGCTTTCTTT; cdr3_aa: CATSRATQYTEAFF
j_call: TRBJ2-1; d_call: TRBD2; v_call: TRBV7-9; clone_size: .; cdr3_nt: TGTGCCAGCGTTTTGAGGGAGGGAGGCAATGAGCAGTTCTTC; cdr3_aa: CASVLREGGNEQFF
j_call: TRBJ2-7; d_call: TRBD1; v_call: TRBV28; clone_size: .; cdr3_nt: TGTGCCAGCAGTTCGGGACAGGCGGGCGAGCAGTACTTC; cdr3_aa: CASSSGQAGEQYF
j_call: TRBJ2-7; d_call: TRBD1; v_call: TRBV5-1; clone_size: .; cdr3_nt: TGCGCCAGCAGCTTGGGGACAGGGCCCTTGAGCTACGAGCAGTACTTC; cdr3_aa: CASSLGTGPLSYEQYF
j_call: TRBJ1-2; d_call: .; v_call: TRBV6-6; clone_size: once; cdr3_nt: TGTGCCAGCAGCCCATCCAGGACGGATAATCATGGCTACACCTTC; cdr3_aa: CASSPSRTDNHGYTF
j_call: TRBJ1-1; d_call: .; v_call: TRBV5-8; clone_size: .; cdr3_nt: TGTGCCAGCAGTGAGGGGGGATGGACTGAAGCTTTCTTT; cdr3_aa: CASSEGGWTEAFF
j_call: TRBJ1-1; d_call: TRBD1; v_call: TRBV7-9; clone_size: .; cdr3_nt: TGTGCCAGCAGCTTATCGGGACAGGGGATGAACACTGAAGCTTTCTTT; cdr3_aa: CASSLSGQGMNTEAFF
j_call: TRBJ2-2; d_call: .; v_call: TRBV25-1; clone_size: once; cdr3_nt: TGTGCCAGCCGAGGAGGGCCTGGCACCGGGGAGCTGTTTTTT; cdr3_aa: CASRGGPGTGELFF
j_call: TRBJ2-7; d_call: .; v_call: TRBV27; clone_size: .; cdr3_nt: TGTGCCAGCAGTGGAGCGCGACGGGGCCCCGTTCAATCCTACGAGCAGTACTTC; cdr3_aa: CASSGARRGPVQSYEQYF
j_call: TRBJ1-2; d_call: .; v_call: TRBV2; clone_size: .; cdr3_nt: TGTGCCAGCAACCAAAACGTTAACTATGGCTACACCTTC; cdr3_aa: CASNQNVNYGYTF
j_call: TRBJ2-3; d_call: .; v_call: TRBV9; clone_size: .; cdr3_nt: TGTGCCAGCAGCGCCCGTGTGACCCGCACAGATACGCAGTATTTT; cdr3_aa: CASSARVTRTDTQYF
j_call: TRBJ2-1; d_call: .; v_call: TRBV7-2; clone_size: .; cdr3_nt: TGTGCCAGCAGCTTAGGAGGGGATGAGCAGTTCTTC; cdr3_aa: CASSLGGDEQFF
j_call: TRBJ2-5; d_call: .; v_call: TRBV30; clone_size: .; cdr3_nt: TGTGCCTGGAGTGTGCAGGGTGCGGGAGAGACCCAGTACTTC; cdr3_aa: CAWSVQGAGETQYF
j_call: TRBJ1-4; d_call: .; v_call: TRBV7-8; clone_size: .; cdr3_nt: TGTGCCAGCAGCTTAGTGTCAGGGGTCGGGGAAAAACTGTTTTTT; cdr3_aa: CASSLVSGVGEKLFF
j_call: TRBJ2-4; d_call: TRBD1; v_call: TRBV30; clone_size: .; cdr3_nt: TGTGCCTGGAGCGAAACAAGGGGACAGGGGGCCCTAACGAACATTCAGTACTTC; cdr3_aa: CAWSETRGQGALTNIQYF
j_call: TRBJ1-3; d_call: .; v_call: TRBV30; clone_size: .; cdr3_nt: TGTGCCTGGGGTCCGACTTTGTACGGAAACACCATATATTTT; cdr3_aa: CAWGPTLYGNTIYF
j_call: TRBJ1-3; d_call: TRBD1; v_call: TRBV19; clone_size: once; cdr3_nt: TGTGCCAGTAGGGGACAGGGCCGCTTCTCTGGAAACACCATATATTTT; cdr3_aa: CASRGQGRFSGNTIYF
j_call: TRBJ1-2; d_call: .; v_call: TRBV6-5; clone_size: .; cdr3_nt: TGTGCCAGCAAGAGTACTAACTATGGCTACACCTTC; cdr3_aa: CASKSTNYGYTF
j_call: TRBJ2-1; d_call: TRBD2; v_call: TRBV7-8; clone_size: .; cdr3_nt: TGTGCCAGCAGCCTCGGACTAGCGGGAGGACACAATGAGCAGTTCTTC; cdr3_aa: CASSLGLAGGHNEQFF
j_call: TRBJ1-6; d_call: TRBD1; v_call: TRBV19; clone_size: .; cdr3_nt: TGTGCCAGTAACTCTATTCAGGGGGCCGATTCACCCCTCCACTTT; cdr3_aa: CASNSIQGADSPLHF
j_call: TRBJ1-5; d_call: .; v_call: TRBV27; clone_size: .; cdr3_nt: TGTGCCAGCAGTTTAGCGGGTTGGGGGGATCAGCCCCAGCATTTT; cdr3_aa: CASSLAGWGDQPQHF
j_call: TRBJ1-5; d_call: .; v_call: TRBV19; clone_size: .; cdr3_nt: TGTGCCAGTACCTCGACACTCCTTCAACGGCCCCAGCATTTT; cdr3_aa: CASTSTLLQRPQHF
j_call: TRBJ2-7; d_call: .; v_call: TRBV14; clone_size: .; cdr3_nt: TGTGCCAGCAGCCAAGATACAGGGAAACGCTACGAGCAGTACTTC; cdr3_aa: CASSQDTGKRYEQYF
j_call: TRBJ1-1; d_call: TRBD1; v_call: TRBV11-3; clone_size: .; cdr3_nt: TGTGCCAGCAGCCTCGGGACAGGGAACACTGAAGCTTTCTTT; cdr3_aa: CASSLGTGNTEAFF
j_call: TRBJ1-4; d_call: .; v_call: TRBV2; clone_size: .; cdr3_nt: TGTGCCAGCAGTGAGGCAGGCCTCGAAAAACTGTTTTTT; cdr3_aa: CASSEAGLEKLFF
j_call: TRBJ2-7; d_call: .; v_call: TRBV14; clone_size: .; cdr3_nt: TGTGCCAGCAGCCTAATCGGGACATCGTCCTACGAGCAGTACTTC; cdr3_aa: CASSLIGTSSYEQYF
j_call: TRBJ2-1; d_call: .; v_call: TRBV10-3; clone_size: few; cdr3_nt: TGTGCCATCAGTGAGGTCCCCAATGAGCAGTTCTTC; cdr3_aa: CAISEVPNEQFF
j_call: TRBJ2-1; d_call: .; v_call: TRBV6-1; clone_size: .; cdr3_nt: TGTGCCAGCATCTCAACGGGGGAGTCGTACAATGAGCAGTTCTTC; cdr3_aa: CASISTGESYNEQFF
j_call: TRBJ1-3; d_call: .; v_call: TRBV9; clone_size: once; cdr3_nt: TGTGCCAGCAGCGACCCTCCATCTGGAAACACCATATATTTT; cdr3_aa: CASSDPPSGNTIYF
j_call: TRBJ1-5; d_call: TRBD1; v_call: TRBV19; clone_size: .; cdr3_nt: TGTGCCACCCTCAAGGGGGCAGATCAGCCCCAGCATTTT; cdr3_aa: CATLKGADQPQHF
j_call: TRBJ2-2; d_call: .; v_call: TRBV5-6; clone_size: .; cdr3_nt: TGTGCCAGCACCCTTTACTACCCGATAGCGGCTGGCCGGGAGCTGTTTTTT; cdr3_aa: CASTLYYPIAAGRELFF
j_call: TRBJ1-1; d_call: .; v_call: TRBV27; clone_size: .; cdr3_nt: TGTGCCAGCAGTTTAACGAGGGGGGCAGACTTTGAATTGAACACTGAAGCTTTCTTT; cdr3_aa: CASSLTRGADFELNTEAFF